Reported below is one T cell receptor (beta chain). Only in-frame clones appear in the TCRdb table, and some are missing; sequencing was by immunoSEQ multiplex PCR. The sample carries 30,000 to 45,000 clones, 80% to 85% recorded once. The record originates from a study of PD-1 blockade in mismatch repair-deficient tumors. The input for sequencing was PBMCs, taken roughly nine months after starting pembrolizumab. The TCR sequence derives from an adult with mismatch repair-deficient cancer.

CDR3 DNA sequence: TGTGCCAGCAGGGGGACAGAGGTCAACGAGCAGTACTTC. Encoded protein: CASRGTEVNEQYF. The V call is TRBV6-1, the J call TRBJ2-7, with TRBD1 identical over 7 bases. From germline, CDR1 is MNHNS and CDR2 SASEGT. With 6 bases clipped from V and 5 bases from J, the junction kept 7 bases outside the gene matches. This CDR3 spans 13 amino acids.